This T cell receptor beta chain was captured by sequencing in a study of shared clonotypes between healthy human individuals. The germline V and J ends were trimmed by 2 bases and 2 bases, with 7 bases remaining between them. Germline-derived CDR1 and CDR2 are MNHNS and SASEGT. The CDR3 consists of 14 residues. Only in-frame clones appear in the TCRdb table, and some are missing; sequencing was by immunoSEQ multiplex PCR. The table has 2,500,000 or so clones, roughly 93% seen once. The source of this sequence is a man aged 18 to 30 in good health. Some clones in this sample may be carry-over from other donors' samples. Material: naive CD4+ T cells from PBMCs. Subset given: CD45RA+ positively selected. The V call is TRBV6-1, the J call TRBJ1-3; the D gene is possibly TRBD1 (5 bases). The CDR3 DNA reads TGTGCCAGCAGTGAACGGGGGACTGGAAACACCATATATTTT. Protein sequence: CASSERGTGNTIYF.